Each of the 29 T cell receptor beta chains below was sequenced from the same sample in a study of blood T cell repertoires in COVID-19. Here immunoSEQ multiplex PCR was the method, and the copy in TCRdb shows in-frame clones only, minus some. The sample includes under 200,000 clones, 80% of them seen just once. Sequencing was performed on PBMCs or T cells enriched from blood (not recorded which). Receptors originate from a woman aged 55-69 years who had recovered from COVID-19.

The chain is built from TRBV6-5 and TRBJ1-1, with 8 bases that match TRBD1. The CDR3 sequence is 14 residues long. With 9 bases clipped from V and 3 bases from J, the junction kept 9 bases outside the gene matches. Germline CDR1 and CDR2: MNHEY and SVGAGI. CDR3 loop: CASDTGGRDTEAFF. The CDR3 DNA follows: TGTGCCAGTGATACAGGGGGAAGGGACACTGAAGCTTTCTTT.

The sample holds one count of this clone. V gene TRBV3-1 (or the pseudogene TRBV3-2) combines with J gene TRBJ1-1; no clear D. V was pared by 2 bases and J by 11 bases, with 6 bases between. Germline V gene data show CDR1 as LGHDT and CDR2 as YNNKEL (reference sequence). CDR3 length equals 10 residues. The CDR3 protein is CASSQIAAFF. The CDR3 DNA reads TGTGCCAGCAGCCAAATAGCGGCTTTCTTT.

The rearrangement uses TRBV28 and TRBJ1-6, with a tentative D call TRBD1 (6 bases). V dropped 5 bases and J dropped 7 bases, with 15 bases sitting between them. Germline CDR1 and CDR2: MDHEN and SYDVKM. This CDR3 has 15 amino acids. The CDR3 nucleotides read TGTGCCAGCAGTGCCCCCGGGACAATAAATTCACCCCTCCACTTT. This sequence encodes CASSAPGTINSPLHF.

Comment on this clone: Distinct nucleotide sequences in the sample also encode this CDR3. The chain couples TRBV3-1 (or the pseudogene TRBV3-2) to TRBJ2-2; D is perhaps TRBD1 (6 bases). The CDR3 spans 15 residues. Germline-derived CDR1 and CDR2 are LGHDT and YNNKEL (reference sequence). V was cut by 1 base and J by 2 bases, with 8 bases left in between. CDR3 DNA: TGTGCCAGCAGCCAAGGACAGGCCAACACCGGGGAGCTGTTTTTT. Translating it yields CASSQGQANTGELFF.

This clone was found a few times. The chain carries TRBV5-6 and TRBJ1-2; D might be TRBD1 (5 bases). Looked up from germline, CDR1 is SGHDT and CDR2 is YYEEEE. Deletions cut 0 bases from V and 4 bases from J, with 7 bases between. There are 13 residues in the CDR3. The CDR3 here is CASSLETGYGYTF. The CDR3 bases are TGTGCCAGCAGCTTGGAAACAGGCTATGGCTACACCTTC.

This sequence joins TRBV20-1 and TRBJ2-7; tentatively, D is TRBD2 (6 bases). There are 13 residues in the CDR3. Germline values: CDR1 DFQATT, CDR2 SNEGSKA (reference sequence). Trimming took 3 bases from V and 6 from J, leaving 15 bases between them. CDR3 nucleotides: TGCAGTGCTAGTGGCGGCGGGGTGCTCGAGCAGTACTTC. Protein product: CSASGGGVLEQYF.

This chain uses TRBV15 with TRBJ2-1; the match to TRBD2 covers 9 bases. The CDR3 sequence is 15 residues long. V trimming: 9 bases; J trimming: 7 bases; junction bases outside the gene matches: 13. Looked up from germline, CDR1 is LNHNV and CDR2 is YYDKDF (reference sequence). The CDR3 region has the DNA TGTGCCACACGGCCGGGACTAGCCCAGGGTAATGAGCAGTTCTTC. Its translation is CATRPGLAQGNEQFF.

The chain links TRBV7-9 to TRBJ2-7; perhaps TRBD1 as D (6 bases). V gave up 2 bases and J gave up 0 bases, with 8 bases separating them. This CDR3 spans 14 amino acids. The germline gives CDR1 SEHNR, CDR2 FQNEAQ (reference sequence). The DNA for the CDR3 is TGTGCCAGCAGCTTACAGGGGAGCTCCTACGAGCAGTACTTC. This translates into CASSLQGSSYEQYF. The full variable domain, completed using reference TRBV7-9 and TRBJ2-7, is DTGVSQNPRHKITKRGQNVTFRCDPISEHNRLYWYRQTLGQGPEFLTYFQNEAQLEKSRLLSDRFSAERPKGSFSTLEIQRTEQGDSAMYLCASSLQGSSYEQYFGPGTRLTVT.

The rearrangement uses TRBV6-1 and TRBJ2-5, with D possibly TRBD2 on 7 matching bases. Per germline, CDR1 MNHNS and CDR2 SASEGT. This CDR3 is built from 14 residues. The V and J ends lost 3 bases and 5 bases respectively, with 13 bases between them. CDR3 in amino acids: CASSEGGGLETQYF. In DNA form, the CDR3 reads TGTGCCAGCAGTGAGGGGGGGGGCCTTGAGACCCAGTACTTC.

This clone appeared a single time. The genes are TRBV6-4 and TRBJ2-5; TRBD2 matches 7 bases. J was trimmed by 5 bases and V by 2 bases; bases with no gene match: 2. This CDR3 spans 13 amino acids. Germline CDR1 is MRHNA and CDR2 is SNTAGT. Here the CDR3 reads CASSDRGGETQYF. As DNA, the CDR3 is TGTGCCAGCAGTGACAGGGGAGGGGAGACCCAGTACTTC.

This chain's CDR3 is CASRIQGGNQPQHF. The CDR3 DNA is TGTGCCAGTAGGATACAGGGAGGGAATCAGCCCCAGCATTTT. The rearrangement links TRBV19 to TRBJ1-5; D possibly corresponds to TRBD1 (6 bases). The CDR3 is made up of 14 amino acids. Per germline, CDR1 LNHDA and CDR2 SQIVND (reference sequence). V lost 6 bases to trimming and J lost 4 bases, with 13 bases between them. Using reference TRBV19 and TRBJ1-5 for the parts outside the CDR3, the full variable domain is DGGITQSPKYLFRKEGQNVTLSCEQNLNHDAMYWYRQDPGQGLRLIYYSQIVNDFQKGDIAEGYSVSREKKESFPLTVTSAQKNPTAFYLCASRIQGGNQPQHFGDGTRLSIL.

The chain is built from TRBV30 and TRBJ1-1; the D is unclear. The germline V and J ends were trimmed by 1 base and 5 bases, with 11 bases remaining between them. Germline values: CDR1 GTSNPN, CDR2 SVGIG (reference sequence). This CDR3 comprises 13 residues. The CDR3 region has the DNA TGTGCCTGGAGTGCAGGTCCTCGAACTGAAGCTTTCTTT. This gives the protein CAWSAGPRTEAFF.

J is TRBJ2-3 and V is TRBV7-8, with 12 bases matching TRBD2. This CDR3 comprises 16 residues. V trimming: 8 bases; J trimming: 1 base; junction bases outside the gene matches: 7. The germline CDR1 and CDR2 sequences are SGHVS and FQNEAQ. The CDR3, as DNA: TGTGCCAGCCGTAGACTAGCGGGGGCCCGCACAGATACGCAGTATTTT. Its protein product is CASRRLAGARTDTQYF.

The chain recombines TRBV14 with TRBJ2-7; 9 bases are shared with TRBD1. Germline lookup yields CDR1 SGHDN and CDR2 FVKESK. V lost 7 bases to trimming and J lost 3 bases; unmatched junction nucleotides: 10. The CDR3 has 15 amino acids. CDR3 in amino acids: CASTQQQGAVYEQYF. The CDR3 coding sequence is TGTGCCAGCACCCAGCAACAGGGGGCCGTCTACGAGCAGTACTTC. The full variable domain, in which reference TRBV14 and TRBJ2-7 provide the parts outside the CDR3, is EAGVTQFPSHSVIEKGQTVTLRCDPISGHDNLYWYRRVMGKEIKFLLHFVKESKQDESGMPNNRFLAERTGGTYSTLKVQPAELEDSGVYFCASTQQQGAVYEQYFGPGTRLTVT.

The chain has TRBV7-9 and TRBJ2-3, with 8 nucleotides matching TRBD2. CDR1 SEHNR and CDR2 FQNEAQ come from the germline V gene (reference sequence). This CDR3 contains 13 residues. V gave up 2 bases and J gave up 6 bases; unmatched junction bases: 1. CDR3 sequence (DNA): TGTGCCAGCAGCTTAAGACTAGCGGATACGCAGTATTTT. Its protein is CASSLRLADTQYF.

V gene TRBV27 combines with J gene TRBJ1-2; tentatively, D is TRBD1 (5 bases). CDR1 and CDR2 (germline): MNHEY, SMNVEV (reference sequence). The CDR3 length is 14 residues. Trimming removed 2 bases from V and 2 bases from J, with 9 bases in between. CDR3 loop: CASSLRRQNYGYTF. The CDR3 coding sequence is TGTGCCAGCAGTTTAAGGCGACAGAACTATGGCTACACCTTC.

The chain carries TRBV12-5 and TRBJ2-2; 8 positions match TRBD1. The CDR3 loop spans 15 amino acids. The germline CDR1 and CDR2 sequences are LGHNT and FRNRAP. V lost 7 bases to trimming and J lost 1 base; unmatched junction nucleotides: 5. The DNA for the CDR3 is TGTGCTAGTGTTCCCGACAGGGGGAACACCGGGGAGCTGTTTTTT. Its translation: CASVPDRGNTGELFF.

This chain connects TRBV4-1 to TRBJ2-2; 9 bases align to TRBD1. Trimming at V came to 4 bases and at J to 3 bases, leaving 9 bases not matched to a gene. Germline CDR1 is MGHRA and CDR2 is YSYEKL. This CDR3 region has 17 residues. As DNA, the CDR3 is TGCGCCAGCAGCCGCCGGGACAGGGAACTTGACACCGGGGAGCTGTTTTTT. Encoded protein: CASSRRDRELDTGELFF.

J is TRBJ1-2 and V is TRBV6-2 or TRBV6-3; TRBD1 is a possible D gene (6 bases). The V and J ends lost 4 bases and 0 bases respectively, with 9 bases between them. This CDR3 comprises 14 residues. Germline V gives CDR1 MNHEY, CDR2 SVGEGT. The CDR3 loop is CASSSNRANYGYTF. The CDR3 DNA reads as TGTGCCAGCAGTTCTAACAGGGCTAACTATGGCTACACCTTC.

The rearrangement joins TRBV5-1 to TRBJ2-5; 8 bases align to TRBD1. Losses at the gene ends were 4 bases for V and 6 bases for J; bases not matched to a gene: 11. The CDR3 contains 15 residues. Germline V gene lookup returns CDR1 SGHRS and CDR2 YFSETQ. CDR3 nucleotide sequence: TGCGCCAGCAGCCCCCGTCAGGGGGCGTTAAAGACCCAGTACTTC. Protein: CASSPRQGALKTQYF.

The V call is TRBV4-1, the J call TRBJ2-7, with TRBD1 as a possible D gene (5 bases). There are 13 residues in the CDR3. CDR1 is MGHRA, CDR2 YSYEKL, per germline. The germline V and J ends were trimmed by 0 bases and 3 bases, with 6 bases remaining between them. As DNA, the CDR3 is TGCGCCAGCAGCCAAGAAGGGGTCTACGAGCAGTACTTC. Protein product: CASSQEGVYEQYF.

J is TRBJ1-4 and V is TRBV18; TRBD1 is a possible D gene (6 bases). The germline V gene encodes CDR1 KGHSH and CDR2 LQKENI. V was clipped by 4 bases and J by 5 bases, with 11 bases between them. This CDR3 contains 14 residues. The CDR3 DNA follows: TGTGCCAGCTCACGACAGGTCTCGAATGAAAAACTGTTTTTT. Translation gives CASSRQVSNEKLFF. Filled out from reference TRBV18 and TRBJ1-4, the complete variable domain reads NAGVMQNPRHLVRRRGQEARLRCSPMKGHSHVYWYRQLPEEGLKFMVYLQKENIIDESGMPKERFSAEFPKEGPSILRIQQVVRGDSAAYFCASSRQVSNEKLFFGSGTQLSVL.

The chain recombines TRBV5-5 with TRBJ1-2; 11 nucleotides agree with TRBD1. J was trimmed by 0 bases and V by 4 bases; bases with no gene match: 14. The CDR3 is 19 amino acids. The germline V gene encodes CDR1 SGHKS and CDR2 YYEKEE (reference sequence). The CDR3 sequence: CASSHQSGTGGRANYGYTF. The DNA of the CDR3 is TGTGCCAGCAGCCATCAATCCGGGACAGGGGGGCGGGCTAACTATGGCTACACCTTC.

The chain employs TRBV3-1 (or the pseudogene TRBV3-2) and TRBJ1-1, with 8 bases aligning to TRBD1. Looked up from germline, CDR1 is LGHDT and CDR2 is YNNKEL (reference sequence). Trimming removed 2 bases from V and 5 bases from J; junction bases left unmatched: 7. The CDR3 is 15 residues long. DNA of the CDR3: TGTGCCAGCAGCCAAAGGACAGGGTATATGACTGAAGCTTTCTTT. Its protein is CASSQRTGYMTEAFF.

This clone showed up just a few times. The chain joins TRBV5-1 to TRBJ1-1; the match to TRBD1 covers 7 bases. Germline-derived CDR1 and CDR2 are SGHRS and YFSETQ. The trim removed 3 bases at V and 5 bases at J, leaving 7 bases unmatched. This CDR3 is 14 amino acids long. CDR3 in DNA: TGCGCCAGCAGCTCCGACAGGGCGGTTACTGAAGCTTTCTTT. Amino acid sequence: CASSSDRAVTEAFF.

J is TRBJ2-5 and V is TRBV9; 7 bases map to TRBD1. Germline V gives CDR1 SGDLS, CDR2 YYNGEE. The V segment lost 4 bases and the J segment 3 bases; nucleotides outside the gene matches: 6. The CDR3 totals 14 residues. The CDR3 bases are TGTGCCAGCAGCACTCCCGGGACAGAAGAGACCCAGTACTTC. Translating it yields CASSTPGTEETQYF.

The CDR3 reads CASSQRDYGVSLGSYNEQFF. The CDR3 nucleotides are TGTGCCAGCAGCCAACGGGACTACGGCGTAAGTCTTGGCTCCTACAATGAGCAGTTCTTC. The chain combines TRBV3-1 (or the pseudogene TRBV3-2) with TRBJ2-1; 7 nucleotides line up with TRBD2. There are 20 residues in the CDR3. Looked up from germline, CDR1 is LGHDT and CDR2 is YNNKEL (reference sequence). V was clipped by 2 bases and J by 0 bases; unmatched bases: 16.

This chain links TRBV25-1 with TRBJ1-2, with 9 bases matching TRBD1. The CDR3 extends over 18 amino acids. Trimming took 2 bases from V and 7 from J; bases not matched to a gene: 17. The germline CDR1 and CDR2 sequences are MGHDK and SYGVNS. The DNA of the CDR3 is TGTGCCAGCAGTGAAAGATTGGGGTTGGACAGGGGATCAACTGGCTACACCTTC. It translates to CASSERLGLDRGSTGYTF.

V usage is TRBV29-1 and J usage is TRBJ2-7; 10 nucleotides line up with TRBD1. The germline CDR1 and CDR2 sequences are SQVTM and ANQGSEA. Trimming cost V 1 base and J 5 bases; bases outside gene matches: 5. This CDR3 spans 14 amino acids. CDR3 amino acids: CSVEGRDRGHEQYF. Here the CDR3 DNA reads TGCAGCGTTGAAGGTCGGGACAGGGGACACGAGCAGTACTTC.